This TCR beta chain was profiled in a study of blood T cell repertoires in COVID-19. Clones were read by immunoSEQ multiplex PCR, and TCRdb kept only the in-frame ones, dropping some. The sample yields some 100,000 clones, 80% to 95% seen once. Germline assignment: CDR1 SGHRS and CDR2 YFSETQ. With V trimmed by 2 bases and J by 0 bases, 10 bases remained unmatched. This CDR3 region has 19 residues. The J gene is TRBJ2-1, the V gene TRBV5-1; the match to TRBD2 covers 11 bases. The sequencing input was peripheral blood. The TCR sequence derives from a man aged 50 to 60 with active COVID-19. The CDR3 spells CASSFGTSGTQSSYNEQFF. In DNA form, the CDR3 reads TGCGCCAGCAGCTTCGGGACTAGCGGCACTCAAAGCTCCTACAATGAGCAGTTCTTC.